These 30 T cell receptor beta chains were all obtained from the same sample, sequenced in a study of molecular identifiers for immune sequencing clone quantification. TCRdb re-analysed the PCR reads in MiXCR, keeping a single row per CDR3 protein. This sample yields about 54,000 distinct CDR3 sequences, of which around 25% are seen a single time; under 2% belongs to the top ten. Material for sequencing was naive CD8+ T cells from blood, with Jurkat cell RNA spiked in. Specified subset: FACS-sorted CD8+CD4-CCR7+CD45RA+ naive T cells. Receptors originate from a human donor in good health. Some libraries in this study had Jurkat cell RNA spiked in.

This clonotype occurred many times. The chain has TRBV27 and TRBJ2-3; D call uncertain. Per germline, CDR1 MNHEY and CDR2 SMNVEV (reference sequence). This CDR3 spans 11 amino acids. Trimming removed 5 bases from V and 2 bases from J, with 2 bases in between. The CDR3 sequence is CASSNTDTQYF. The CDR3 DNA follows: TGTGCCAGCAGTAACACAGATACGCAGTATTTT.

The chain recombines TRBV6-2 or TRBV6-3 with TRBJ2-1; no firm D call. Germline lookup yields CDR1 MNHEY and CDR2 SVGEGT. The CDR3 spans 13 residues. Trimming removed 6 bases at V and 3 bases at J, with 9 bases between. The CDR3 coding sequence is TGTGCCAGCAGGCCGGCTCTCTACAATGAGCAGTTCTTC. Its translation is CASRPALYNEQFF.

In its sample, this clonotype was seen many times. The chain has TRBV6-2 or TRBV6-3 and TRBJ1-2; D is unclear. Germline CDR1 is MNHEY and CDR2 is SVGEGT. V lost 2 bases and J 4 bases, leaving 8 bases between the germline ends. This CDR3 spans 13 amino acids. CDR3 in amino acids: CASSYGQAYGYTF. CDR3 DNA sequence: TGTGCCAGCAGTTACGGGCAGGCCTATGGCTACACCTTC.

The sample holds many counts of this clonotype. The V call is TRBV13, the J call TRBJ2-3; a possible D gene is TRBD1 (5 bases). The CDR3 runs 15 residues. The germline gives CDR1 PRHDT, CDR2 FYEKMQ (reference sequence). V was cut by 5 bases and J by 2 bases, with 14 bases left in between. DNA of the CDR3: TGTGCCAGCAGCATATGGGGCTATCCCACAGATACGCAGTATTTT. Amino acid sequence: CASSIWGYPTDTQYF. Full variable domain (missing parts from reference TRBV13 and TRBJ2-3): AAGVIQSPRHLIKEKRETATLKCYPIPRHDTVYWYQQGPGQDPQFLISFYEKMQSDKGSIPDRFSAQQFSDYHSELNMSSLELGDSALYFCASSIWGYPTDTQYFGPGTRLTVL.

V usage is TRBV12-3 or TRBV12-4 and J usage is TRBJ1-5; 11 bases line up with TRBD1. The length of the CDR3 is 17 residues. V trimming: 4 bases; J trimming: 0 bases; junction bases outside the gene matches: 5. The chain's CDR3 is CASSSGTGGCSNQPQHF. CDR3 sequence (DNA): TGTGCCAGCAGTTCCGGGACAGGGGGATGTAGCAATCAGCCCCAGCATTTT.

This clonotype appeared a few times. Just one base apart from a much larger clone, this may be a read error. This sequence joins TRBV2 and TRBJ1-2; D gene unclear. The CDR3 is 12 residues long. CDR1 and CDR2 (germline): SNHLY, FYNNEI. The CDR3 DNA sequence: TGTGCCAGCAGTGATGCAGGCTATCGCTACACCTTC. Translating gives CASSDAGYRYTF.

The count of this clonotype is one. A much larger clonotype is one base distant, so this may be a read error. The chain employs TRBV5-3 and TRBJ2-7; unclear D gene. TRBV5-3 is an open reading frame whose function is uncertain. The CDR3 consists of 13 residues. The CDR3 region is CASSYVALREQYF. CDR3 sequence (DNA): TGTGCCAGCAGCTACGTCGCCTTGCGCGAGCAGTACTTC.

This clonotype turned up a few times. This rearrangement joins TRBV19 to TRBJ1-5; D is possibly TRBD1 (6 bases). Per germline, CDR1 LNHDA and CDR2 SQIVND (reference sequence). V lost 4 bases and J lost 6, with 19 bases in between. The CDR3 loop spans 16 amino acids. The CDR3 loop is CASSRSTRGASQPQHF. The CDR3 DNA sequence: TGTGCCAGTAGTAGAAGCACGCGGGGGGCCAGTCAGCCCCAGCATTTT.

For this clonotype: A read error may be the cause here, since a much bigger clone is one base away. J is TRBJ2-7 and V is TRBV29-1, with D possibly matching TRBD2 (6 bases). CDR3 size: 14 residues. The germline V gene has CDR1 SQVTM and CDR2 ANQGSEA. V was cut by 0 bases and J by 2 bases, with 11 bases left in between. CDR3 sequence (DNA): TGCAGCGTTGAAGATCCGGGGGAGCCCTACGAGCAGTACTTC. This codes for CSVEDPGEPYEQYF.

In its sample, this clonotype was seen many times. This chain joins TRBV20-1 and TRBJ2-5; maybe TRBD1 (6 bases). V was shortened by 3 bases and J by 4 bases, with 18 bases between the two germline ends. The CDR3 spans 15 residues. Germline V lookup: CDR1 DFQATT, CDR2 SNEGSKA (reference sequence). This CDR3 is CSASRGGVVPETQYF. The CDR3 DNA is TGCAGTGCTAGTCGAGGGGGAGTTGTACCAGAGACCCAGTACTTC.

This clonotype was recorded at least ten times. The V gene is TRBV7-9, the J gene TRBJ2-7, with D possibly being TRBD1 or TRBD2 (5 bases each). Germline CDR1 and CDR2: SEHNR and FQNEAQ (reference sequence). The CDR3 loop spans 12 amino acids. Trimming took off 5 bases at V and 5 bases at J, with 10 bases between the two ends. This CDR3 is CASSDEGHEQYF. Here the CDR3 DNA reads TGTGCCAGCAGCGATGAGGGACACGAGCAGTACTTC. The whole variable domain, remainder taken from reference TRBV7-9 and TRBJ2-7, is DTGVSQNPRHKITKRGQNVTFRCDPISEHNRLYWYRQTLGQGPEFLTYFQNEAQLEKSRLLSDRFSAERPKGSFSTLEIQRTEQGDSAMYLCASSDEGHEQYFGPGTRLTVT.

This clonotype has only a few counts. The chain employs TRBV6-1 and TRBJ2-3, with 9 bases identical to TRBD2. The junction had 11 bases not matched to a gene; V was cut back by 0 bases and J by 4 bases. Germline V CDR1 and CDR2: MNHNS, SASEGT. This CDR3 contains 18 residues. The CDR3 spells CASSEALRGGRGSDTQYF. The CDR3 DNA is TGTGCCAGCAGTGAAGCGCTTCGGGGCGGGAGGGGTTCAGATACGCAGTATTTT.

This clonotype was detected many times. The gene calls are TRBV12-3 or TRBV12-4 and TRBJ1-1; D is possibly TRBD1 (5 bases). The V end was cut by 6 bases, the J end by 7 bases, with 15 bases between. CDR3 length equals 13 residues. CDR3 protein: CASSPGSGGEAFF. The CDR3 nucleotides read TGTGCCAGCAGCCCGGGGTCCGGGGGTGAAGCTTTCTTT.

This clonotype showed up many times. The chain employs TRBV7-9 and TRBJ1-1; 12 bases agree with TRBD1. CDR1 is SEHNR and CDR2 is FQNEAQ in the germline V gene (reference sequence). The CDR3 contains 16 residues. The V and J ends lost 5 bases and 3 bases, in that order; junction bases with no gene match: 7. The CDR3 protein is CASSPPGQGADTEAFF. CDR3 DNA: TGTGCCAGCAGCCCGCCGGGACAGGGGGCCGACACTGAAGCTTTCTTT.

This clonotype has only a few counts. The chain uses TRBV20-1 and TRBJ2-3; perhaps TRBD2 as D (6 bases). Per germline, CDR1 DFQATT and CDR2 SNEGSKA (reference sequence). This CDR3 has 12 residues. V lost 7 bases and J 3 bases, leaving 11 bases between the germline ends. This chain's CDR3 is CSVGTYTDTQYF. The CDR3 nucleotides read TGCAGTGTGGGGACTTATACAGATACGCAGTATTTT.

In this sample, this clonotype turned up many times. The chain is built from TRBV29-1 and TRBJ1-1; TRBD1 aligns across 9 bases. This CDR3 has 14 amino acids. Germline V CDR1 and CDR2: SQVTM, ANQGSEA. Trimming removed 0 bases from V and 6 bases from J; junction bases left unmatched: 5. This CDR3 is CSVEDWDRAAEAFF. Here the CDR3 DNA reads TGCAGCGTTGAAGACTGGGACAGGGCGGCTGAAGCTTTCTTT.

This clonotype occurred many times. In DNA form, the CDR3 reads TGCGCCAGCAGCCGAAGACTAGCGGAGTACAATGAGCAGTTCTTC. Translated, it gives CASSRRLAEYNEQFF. The rearrangement links TRBV4-1 to TRBJ2-1; 9 positions agree with TRBD2. This CDR3 spans 15 amino acids. V was pared by 4 bases and J by 4 bases, with 5 bases of the junction left unmatched. Germline V CDR1 and CDR2: MGHRA, YSYEKL.

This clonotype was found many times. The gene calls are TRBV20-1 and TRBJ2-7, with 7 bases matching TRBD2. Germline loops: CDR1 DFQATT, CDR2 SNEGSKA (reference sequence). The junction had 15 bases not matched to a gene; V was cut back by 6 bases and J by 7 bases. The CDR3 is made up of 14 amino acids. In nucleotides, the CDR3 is TGCAGTGCGAACCCTAGCGGATCCCCCGAGGAGCAGTACTTC. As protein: CSANPSGSPEEQYF.

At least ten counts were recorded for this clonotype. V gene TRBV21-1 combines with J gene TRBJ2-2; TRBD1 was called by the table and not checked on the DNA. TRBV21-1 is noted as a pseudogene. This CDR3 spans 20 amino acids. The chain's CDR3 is CASSKSGQGVSKSNTGELFF. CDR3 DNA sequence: TGTGCCAGCAGCAAATCGGGACAGGGGGTCTCCAAATCGAACACCGGGGAGCTGTTTTTT.

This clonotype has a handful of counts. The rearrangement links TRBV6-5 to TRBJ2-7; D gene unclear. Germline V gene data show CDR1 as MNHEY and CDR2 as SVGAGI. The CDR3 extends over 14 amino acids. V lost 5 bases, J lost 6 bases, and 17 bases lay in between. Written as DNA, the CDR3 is TGTGCCAGCAGTGCCTCCCCCCCGGTTTCCGAGCAGTACTTC. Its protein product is CASSASPPVSEQYF.

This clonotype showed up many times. The CDR3 spells CASSVLAGVGNEQFF. The CDR3, as DNA: TGTGCCAGCAGCGTACTAGCGGGAGTAGGTAATGAGCAGTTCTTC. This chain connects TRBV7-9 to TRBJ2-1, with 11 bases lining up with TRBD2. This CDR3 has 15 residues. After removal of 5 bases from V and 7 bases from J, the junction contained 7 bases not matched to a gene. The germline CDR1 and CDR2 sequences are SEHNR and FQNEAQ (reference sequence).

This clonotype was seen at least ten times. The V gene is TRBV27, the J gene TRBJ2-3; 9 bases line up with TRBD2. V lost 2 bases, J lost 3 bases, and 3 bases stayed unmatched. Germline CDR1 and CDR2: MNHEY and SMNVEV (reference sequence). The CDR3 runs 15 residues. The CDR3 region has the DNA TGTGCCAGCAGTTTAATGACTAGCGGAACAGATACGCAGTATTTT. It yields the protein CASSLMTSGTDTQYF.

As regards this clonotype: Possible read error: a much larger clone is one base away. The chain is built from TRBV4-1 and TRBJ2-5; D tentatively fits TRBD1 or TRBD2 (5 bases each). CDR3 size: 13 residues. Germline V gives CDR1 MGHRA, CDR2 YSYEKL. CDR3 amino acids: CASSQVMDGTQNF. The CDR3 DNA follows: TGCGCCAGCAGCCAAGTTATGGACGGGACCCAGAACTTC.

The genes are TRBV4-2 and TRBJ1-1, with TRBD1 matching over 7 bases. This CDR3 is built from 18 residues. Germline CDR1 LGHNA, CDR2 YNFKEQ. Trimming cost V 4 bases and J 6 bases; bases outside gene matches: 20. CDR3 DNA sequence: TGTGCCAGCAGCCCAGAGGTGTCAGGGGGGGGGATAGCGGCTGAAGCTTTCTTT. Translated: CASSPEVSGGGIAAEAFF.

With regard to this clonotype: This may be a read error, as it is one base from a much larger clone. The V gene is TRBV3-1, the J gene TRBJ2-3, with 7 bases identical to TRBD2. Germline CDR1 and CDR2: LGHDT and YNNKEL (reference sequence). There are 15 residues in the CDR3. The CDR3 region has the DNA TGTGCCAGCGGCCAAGACTCGCGGGAGCTGAATACGCAGTATTTT. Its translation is CASGQDSRELNTQYF.

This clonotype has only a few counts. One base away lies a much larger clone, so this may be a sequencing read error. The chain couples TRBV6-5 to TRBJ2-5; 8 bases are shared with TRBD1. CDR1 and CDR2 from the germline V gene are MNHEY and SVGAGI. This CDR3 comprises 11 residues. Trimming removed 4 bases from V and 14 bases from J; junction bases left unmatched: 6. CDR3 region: CASSSTGENYF. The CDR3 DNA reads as TGTGCCAGCAGTTCGACAGGGGAGAATTACTTC.

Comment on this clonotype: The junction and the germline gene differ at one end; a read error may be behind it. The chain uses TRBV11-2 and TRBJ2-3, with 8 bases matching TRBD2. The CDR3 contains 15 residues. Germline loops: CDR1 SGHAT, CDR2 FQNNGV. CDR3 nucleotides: TGTCCCAGCAGCCCAGGCCGGGGGGGCCTGGATACGCAGTATTTT. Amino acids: CPSSPGRGGLDTQYF.

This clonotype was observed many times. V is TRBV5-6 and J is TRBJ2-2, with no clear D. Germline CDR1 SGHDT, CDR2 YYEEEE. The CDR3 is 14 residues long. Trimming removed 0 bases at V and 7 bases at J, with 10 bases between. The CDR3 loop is CASSLGPPVGELFF. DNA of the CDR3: TGTGCCAGCAGCTTGGGACCCCCGGTCGGGGAGCTGTTTTTT.

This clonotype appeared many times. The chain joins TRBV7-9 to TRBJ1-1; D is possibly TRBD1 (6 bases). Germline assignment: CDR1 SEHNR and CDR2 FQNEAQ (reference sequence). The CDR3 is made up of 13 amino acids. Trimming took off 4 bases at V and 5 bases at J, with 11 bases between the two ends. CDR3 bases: TGTGCCAGCAGCTCACCAGGGGCGACTGAAGCTTTCTTT. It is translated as CASSSPGATEAFF. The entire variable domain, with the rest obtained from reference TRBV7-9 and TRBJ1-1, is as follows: DTGVSQNPRHKITKRGQNVTFRCDPISEHNRLYWYRQTLGQGPEFLTYFQNEAQLEKSRLLSDRFSAERPKGSFSTLEIQRTEQGDSAMYLCASSSPGATEAFFGQGTRLTVV.

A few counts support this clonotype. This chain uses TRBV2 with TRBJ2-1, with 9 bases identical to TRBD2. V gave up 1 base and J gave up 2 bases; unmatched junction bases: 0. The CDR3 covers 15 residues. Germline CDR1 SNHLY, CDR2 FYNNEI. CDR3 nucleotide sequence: TGTGCCAGCAGTGAAGGACTAGCGGCCTACAATGAGCAGTTCTTC. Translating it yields CASSEGLAAYNEQFF. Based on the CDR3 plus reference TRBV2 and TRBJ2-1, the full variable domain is EPEVTQTPSHQVTQMGQEVILRCVPISNHLYFYWYRQILGQKVEFLVSFYNNEISEKSEIFDDQFSVERPDGSNFTLKIRSTKLEDSAMYFCASSEGLAAYNEQFFGPGTRLTVL.